This T cell receptor (beta chain) was observed in a study of blood T cell repertoires in COVID-19. Study details: The United States, Italy and Spain supplied acute and convalescent COVID-19 samples. From T cells, B-cell-depleted T cells, or PBMCs came the material, which was cDNA or gDNA.

Enrollment of patients from Seattle took place during active infection, with longitudinal follow-up. In germline, CDR1 is SGHTA, CDR2 FQGNSA. The length of the CDR3 is 12 residues. Trimming shortened V by 1 base and J by 7 bases, and 7 bases separated the two germline ends. Authors' data handling: Amplification of reference gene primers provided the estimated nucleated cell counts. Profiled with immunoSEQ multiplex PCR; TCRdb holds only in-frame clones, not every one. The D gene and trimming were derived from the DNA, and the V and J assignments and clone size from that table. The sample comprises some 200,000 clones, approximately 81% of which are singletons, and approximately 15% rests with the top ten.

This sequence joins TRBV7-2 and TRBJ1-1; D gene ambiguous. The sample taken for sequencing was peripheral blood. The sequence came from a woman in her 70s with COVID-19, enrolled during active disease. CDR3 nucleotide sequence: TGTGCCAGCAGCTTAGGGGAGGTTGAAGCTTTCTTT. It codes for CASSLGEVEAFF.